This T cell receptor beta chain stems from a study of cytomegalovirus exposure and HLA in healthy donors. Turning to the study itself: An earlier analysis identified 120 million or so unique TCR beta sequences in about 200 million T cells. Study-level results: Later on, a genetic analysis was performed. It linked a missense variant in DCLRE1C with V- and J-gene trimming of TCR beta. In vitro experiments confirmed that three CMV-associated chains were specific for CMV antigens.

This clone has more than one count but fewer than ten. Its antigen is unidentified. Unrecorded immune exposures were likely, despite nominal health at sampling. Both 60 Vbeta primers and 13 Jbeta primers went into the PCR. Sequenced by immunoSEQ multiplex PCR; TCRdb stores in-frame clones only, minus some. This sample has approximately 150,000 clones, with 80% found just once. The sequencing sample was made of PBMCs. This TCR came from a middle-aged woman in good health and CMV-seronegative.

The CDR3 loop reads CASSLARDTQYF. The CDR3, as DNA: TGTGCCAGCAGCTTAGCGCGAGATACGCAGTATTTT. The rearrangement joins TRBV7-2 to TRBJ2-3; the D is unclear. The CDR3 covers 12 residues. Between the trimmed V and J ends, which lost 0 bases and 5 bases, there was a span of 3 bases. Germline V lookup: CDR1 SGHTA, CDR2 FQGNSA.